By share, the clone carrying this TCR beta chain ranks as medium-sized (0.01 to 0.1%). The antigen remains undetermined. The length of the CDR3 is 19 residues. The J segment lost 4 bases and the V segment lost 0 bases, leaving 11 bases of the junction unmatched. Germline V gene data show CDR1 as LGHNA and CDR2 as YSLEER. This record belongs to a study of T cells generated in artificial thymic organoids. Semi-nested PCR with reverse primers in the TRAC or TRBC constant regions amplified each chain separately. TCRdb fed the 5' RACE reads into MiXCR, producing one record per CDR3 protein. The sample includes around 5,600 distinct CDR3 sequences, 25% to 30% of them seen just once. The organoids combined MS5 murine stromal cells carrying human DLL1 with human hematopoietic stem and progenitor cells. Organoids were seeded with FACS-purified CD34+CD3- stem and progenitor cells depleted of residual T cells. Organoid and thymic CD3+TCRalphabeta+CD8 single positive T cells were FACS sorted before RNA extraction.

The origin of this receptor is a human donor who gave cord blood stem cells for thymic organoid culture, a cardiac surgery patient who gave postnatal thymus, or a blood donor (not recorded which). The genes are TRBV4-3 and TRBJ2-2, with 10 bases aligning to TRBD1. Sequenced material: naive CD8+ T cells grown in artificial thymic organoids from cord blood stem and progenitor cells. Subset specified: CD3+TCRalphabeta+CD8SP T cells; for blood, CD45RO-CCR7+ naive CD8+ T cells. The CDR3 is CASSQDPPDRGHRTGELFF. For the CDR3, the DNA is TGCGCCAGCAGCCAAGACCCCCCAGACAGGGGGCATCGCACCGGGGAGCTGTTTTTT.